Each of the 27 T cell receptor beta chains below was sequenced from the same sample in a study of cytomegalovirus exposure and HLA in healthy donors. Only in-frame clones appear in the TCRdb table, and some are missing; sequencing was by immunoSEQ multiplex PCR. Of 120,000 to 150,000 clones listed, 80% to 90% were seen once; the top ten hold almost 8%. Sequencing was carried out using PBMCs. The source is a woman aged 18 to 35 in good health and CMV-seropositive.

The rearrangement joins TRBV5-1 to TRBJ1-1; no firm D call. The CDR3 sequence is 14 residues long. Germline V CDR1 and CDR2: SGHRS, YFSETQ. V shed 5 bases and J shed 4 bases, with 15 bases lying between them. The CDR3 nucleotides are TGCGCCAGCAGATTACAGACTGAGGGCACTGAAGCTTTCTTT. Its protein product is CASRLQTEGTEAFF. The full variable domain, its missing parts supplied by reference TRBV5-1 and TRBJ1-1, is KAGVTQTPRYLIKTRGQQVTLSCSPISGHRSVSWYQQTPGQGLQFLFEYFSETQRNKGNFPGRFSGRQFSNSRSEMNVSTLELGDSALYLCASRLQTEGTEAFFGQGTRLTVV.

CDR3 amino acids: CASSLGGGGAGNEQFF. As DNA, the CDR3 is TGTGCCAGCAGCTTAGGTGGCGGGGGGGCAGGCAATGAGCAGTTCTTC. The chain is built from TRBV11-2 and TRBJ2-1, with 9 bases that match TRBD2. The junction had 7 bases not matched to a gene; V was cut back by 1 base and J by 6 bases. Germline V CDR1 and CDR2: SGHAT, FQNNGV. The CDR3 is 16 residues long. Drawing the rest from reference TRBV11-2 and TRBJ2-1, the complete variable domain is EAGVAQSPRYKIIEKRQSVAFWCNPISGHATLYWYQQILGQGPKLLIQFQNNGVVDDSQLPKDRFSAERLKGVDSTLKIQPAKLEDSAVYLCASSLGGGGAGNEQFFGPGTRLTVL.

The chain is built from TRBV28 and TRBJ1-1; D perhaps matches TRBD1 (6 bases). This CDR3 spans 16 amino acids. The germline V and J ends were trimmed by 5 bases and 3 bases, with 19 bases remaining between them. The germline CDR1 and CDR2 sequences are MDHEN and SYDVKM. The CDR3 loop reads CASSLPHQGWYTEAFF. As DNA, the CDR3 is TGTGCCAGCAGTCTCCCACACCAGGGGTGGTACACTGAAGCTTTCTTT.

The rearrangement links TRBV4-2 to TRBJ2-5, with D possibly matching TRBD2 (5 bases). From germline, CDR1 is LGHNA and CDR2 YNFKEQ. The CDR3 is 15 amino acids. Trimming cost V 6 bases and J 1 base, with 15 bases left between them. CDR3 region: CASSSGSTAQETQYF. The CDR3 bases are TGTGCCAGCAGTTCGGGGTCTACCGCCCAAGAGACCCAGTACTTC.

This rearrangement joins TRBV9 to TRBJ1-3, with D possibly TRBD1 on 5 matching bases. Germline assignment: CDR1 SGDLS and CDR2 YYNGEE. Between the trimmed V and J ends, which lost 0 bases and 7 bases, there was a span of 11 bases. This CDR3 comprises 14 residues. CDR3 sequence reads: CASSVVPRGNTIYF. Here the CDR3 DNA reads TGTGCCAGCAGCGTAGTCCCTAGGGGCAACACCATATATTTT.

The V and J genes are TRBV7-9 and TRBJ2-7; weak D call: TRBD2 (6 bases). CDR1 SEHNR and CDR2 FQNEAQ come from the germline V gene (reference sequence). The CDR3 runs 15 residues. Between the trimmed V and J ends, which lost 7 bases and 3 bases, there was a span of 19 bases. This CDR3 is CASTAAGSPYYEQYF. The CDR3 nucleotides are TGTGCCAGCACGGCGGCGGGGTCCCCATACTACGAGCAGTACTTC.

The rearrangement joins TRBV14 to TRBJ2-3, with a weak D call TRBD1 (7 bases). Germline V gene sequence: CDR1 SGHDN, CDR2 FVKESK. Trimming cost V 4 bases and J 2 bases, with 16 bases left between them. The CDR3 runs to 16 residues. The CDR3 DNA follows: TGTGCCAGCAGCCCAAGCTCAGGGGGGATCACAGATACGCAGTATTTT. It is translated as CASSPSSGGITDTQYF. Variable domain in full (rest from reference TRBV14 and TRBJ2-3): EAGVTQFPSHSVIEKGQTVTLRCDPISGHDNLYWYRRVMGKEIKFLLHFVKESKQDESGMPNNRFLAERTGGTYSTLKVQPAELEDSGVYFCASSPSSGGITDTQYFGPGTRLTVL.

The chain is built from TRBV25-1 and TRBJ1-5; D gene ambiguous. Deletions cut 4 bases from V and 5 bases from J, with 9 bases between. The CDR3 extends over 13 amino acids. Germline V gene sequence: CDR1 MGHDK, CDR2 SYGVNS. CDR3 in DNA: TGTGCCAGCAGTGTTCAGGCTGATCAGCCCCAGCATTTT. Its protein is CASSVQADQPQHF.

This chain joins TRBV29-1 and TRBJ1-1; 10 bases are shared with TRBD1. Germline lookup yields CDR1 SQVTM and CDR2 ANQGSEA. The CDR3 has 13 residues. Losses at the gene ends were 4 bases for V and 6 bases for J; bases not matched to a gene: 5. The DNA of the CDR3 is TGCAGCGTTGGCCGGGACAGGGGTGCTGAAGCTTTCTTT. Translating it yields CSVGRDRGAEAFF.

The rearrangement uses TRBV19 and TRBJ1-5; D possibly corresponds to TRBD1 (6 bases). The germline V and J ends were trimmed by 7 bases and 3 bases, with 28 bases remaining between them. Per the germline V gene, CDR1 is LNHDA and CDR2 is SQIVND (reference sequence). This CDR3 comprises 19 residues. CDR3 in amino acids: CASKGTSGGGSGLNQPQHF. For the CDR3, the DNA is TGTGCCAGTAAGGGGACCTCGGGAGGGGGATCCGGACTCAATCAGCCCCAGCATTTT.

The CDR3 sequence: CASSLGTTVTNEQFF. The CDR3, as DNA: TGCGCCAGCAGCTTGGGGACAACAGTCACCAATGAGCAGTTCTTC. This chain uses TRBV5-1 with TRBJ2-1; D may be TRBD1 (5 bases). Germline V gives CDR1 SGHRS, CDR2 YFSETQ. The CDR3 has 15 residues. The ends were cut back, 0 bases at V and 6 bases at J, with 13 bases in the middle.

The chain couples TRBV28 to TRBJ2-2; the match to TRBD2 covers 14 bases. Germline V gene data show CDR1 as MDHEN and CDR2 as SYDVKM. With 6 bases clipped from V and 1 base from J, the junction kept 1 base outside the gene matches. CDR3 length: 16 residues. The CDR3 here is CASRGLAGGNTGELFF. CDR3 nucleotides: TGTGCCAGCAGAGGACTAGCGGGAGGGAACACCGGGGAGCTGTTTTTT.

The chain has TRBV5-1 and TRBJ2-3; 11 bases line up with TRBD2. The ends lost 0 bases at V and 0 bases at J; junction bases unmatched: 12. CDR1 SGHRS and CDR2 YFSETQ come from the germline V gene. The CDR3 is 20 residues long. The DNA of the CDR3 is TGCGCCAGCAGCTTGGAATTAGCGGGAGGGCTCTTCCCTAGCACAGATACGCAGTATTTT. Translated: CASSLELAGGLFPSTDTQYF.

V and J are TRBV13 and TRBJ2-3, with a possible D match to TRBD1 (5 bases). Trimming took off 6 bases at V and 0 bases at J, with 13 bases between the two ends. CDR3 length equals 15 residues. Per the germline V gene, CDR1 is PRHDT and CDR2 is FYEKMQ (reference sequence). This chain's CDR3 is CASSLGRGSTDTQYF. In DNA form, the CDR3 reads TGTGCCAGCAGTTTGGGAAGGGGAAGCACAGATACGCAGTATTTT.

The chain carries TRBV2 and TRBJ2-1, with 12 bases lining up with TRBD2. Germline CDR1 and CDR2: SNHLY and FYNNEI. The CDR3 is made up of 15 amino acids. After removal of 1 base from V and 8 bases from J, the junction contained 3 bases not matched to a gene. CDR3 nucleotide sequence: TGTGCCAGCAGTGAAGGACTAGCGGGAGTCTATGAGCAGTTCTTC. Translating it yields CASSEGLAGVYEQFF.

Only a few counts were recorded for this clone. The chain recombines TRBV7-2 with TRBJ2-1; 10 bases map to TRBD2. This CDR3 region has 15 residues. Trimming took 4 bases from V and 4 from J; bases not matched to a gene: 4. CDR1 and CDR2 from the germline V gene are SGHTA and FQGNSA. The CDR3 sequence is CASSSGTSVYNEQFF. The DNA of the CDR3 is TGTGCCAGCAGCTCCGGGACTAGCGTTTACAATGAGCAGTTCTTC.

The chain is built from TRBV7-3 and TRBJ1-1, with a tentative D call TRBD1 (5 bases). CDR3 length: 14 residues. Trimming stripped 8 bases from V and 4 bases from J, with 17 bases between. Germline V CDR1 and CDR2: SGHTA, FQGTGA. This CDR3 is CASSPTVSGTEAFF. As DNA, the CDR3 is TGTGCCAGCTCGCCGACAGTTAGTGGCACTGAAGCTTTCTTT.

The chain employs TRBV28 and TRBJ1-6, with 7 bases identical to TRBD1. CDR1 is MDHEN, CDR2 SYDVKM, per germline. This CDR3 spans 17 amino acids. V shed 4 bases, J shed 7 bases, and the junction held 13 bases outside the gene matches. Written as DNA, the CDR3 is TGTGCCAGCAGTTCATGGGGAAAAGGGGGCGGAAATTCACCCCTCCACTTT. Its translation: CASSSWGKGGGNSPLHF.

This clone was seen only once. J is TRBJ2-2 and V is TRBV5-1, with 10 bases aligning to TRBD1. J lost 5 bases, V lost 4 bases, and 5 bases had no gene match. CDR3 size: 15 residues. Germline V gene lookup returns CDR1 SGHRS and CDR2 YFSETQ. The CDR3 reads CASSPDRGLTGELFF. As DNA, the CDR3 is TGCGCCAGCAGCCCCGACAGGGGGCTAACCGGGGAGCTGTTTTTT.

The rearrangement joins TRBV5-1 to TRBJ1-6, with D possibly being TRBD1 (5 bases). The V and J ends lost 4 bases and 9 bases respectively, with 14 bases between them. CDR3 length: 14 residues. Germline V gives CDR1 SGHRS, CDR2 YFSETQ. In DNA, the CDR3 is TGCGCCAGCAGCGGGGGGGACCGTGCTTCACCCCTCCACTTT. It encodes CASSGGDRASPLHF.

The chain combines TRBV28 with TRBJ1-1; 7 nucleotides align to TRBD1. The length of the CDR3 is 14 residues. Germline V gene sequence: CDR1 MDHEN, CDR2 SYDVKM. The V segment lost 7 bases and the J segment 1 base; nucleotides outside the gene matches: 6. In nucleotides, the CDR3 is TGTGCCAGCACCGGAGGGGGCTGGAACACTGAAGCTTTCTTT. Residues: CASTGGGWNTEAFF.

The J gene is TRBJ2-3, the V gene TRBV5-1, with a tentative D call TRBD2 (5 bases). In germline, CDR1 is SGHRS, CDR2 YFSETQ. V gave up 4 bases and J gave up 5 bases, with 14 bases separating them. CDR3 size: 14 residues. CDR3 DNA: TGCGCCAGCAGCGTCGGGGAAGGAGGAGATACGCAGTATTTT. Translation gives CASSVGEGGDTQYF. Using reference TRBV5-1 and TRBJ2-3 for the parts outside the CDR3, the full variable domain is KAGVTQTPRYLIKTRGQQVTLSCSPISGHRSVSWYQQTPGQGLQFLFEYFSETQRNKGNFPGRFSGRQFSNSRSEMNVSTLELGDSALYLCASSVGEGGDTQYFGPGTRLTVL.

The count of this clone is one. The chain uses TRBV30 and TRBJ1-1; D unresolved. The germline gives CDR1 GTSNPN, CDR2 SVGIG (reference sequence). Trimming left V 5 bases short and J 1 base short, with 11 bases between. The CDR3 covers 13 residues. The CDR3: CAWARNRNTEAFF. CDR3 nucleotides: TGTGCCTGGGCCCGGAACAGGAACACTGAAGCTTTCTTT.

DNA for the CDR3: TGCAGCGCTAGGACGGGACAGAACACCGGGGAGCTGTTTTTT. Translated: CSARTGQNTGELFF. The chain joins TRBV29-1 to TRBJ2-2, with D possibly being TRBD1 (6 bases). The CDR3 runs 14 residues. V lost 7 bases, J lost 1 base, and 13 bases lay in between. Germline V gene sequence: CDR1 SQVTM, CDR2 ANQGSEA.

The chain couples TRBV18 to TRBJ2-7; 9 bases fit TRBD2. Trimming cost V 6 bases and J 5 bases; bases outside gene matches: 8. The CDR3 runs 14 residues. Germline CDR1 KGHSH, CDR2 LQKENI. CDR3 in DNA: TGTGCCAGCTCCGAGCGGGAGGACCACCACGAGCAGTACTTC. It encodes CASSEREDHHEQYF.

This clone was counted a few times. V usage is TRBV6-4 and J usage is TRBJ2-2; 14 bases agree with TRBD2. V shed 5 bases and J 2 bases; nucleotides not matched to a gene: 7. Germline V gene lookup returns CDR1 MRHNA and CDR2 SNTAGT. The CDR3 runs to 18 residues. The CDR3 protein is CASSPMTSGRANTGELFF. In DNA form, the CDR3 reads TGTGCCAGCAGTCCCATGACTAGCGGGAGGGCCAACACCGGGGAGCTGTTTTTT.

The chain links TRBV4-2 to TRBJ1-6, with D possibly matching TRBD1 (5 bases). V shed 0 bases and J shed 1 base, with 10 bases lying between them. The CDR3 spans 17 residues. Germline V gives CDR1 LGHNA, CDR2 YNFKEQ. The CDR3 DNA reads as TGTGCCAGCAGCCAAGATATGGGGGGGTCCTATAATTCACCCCTCCACTTT. Its protein product is CASSQDMGGSYNSPLHF.